Listed here are 21 T cell receptor beta chains from one sample, sequenced in a study of cytomegalovirus exposure and HLA in healthy donors. Repertoires were generated with immunoSEQ multiplex PCR, while TCRdb's copy carries only in-frame clones and drops some. This repertoire shows fewer than 150,000 clones, roughly 88% found once; its top ten account for just under 8%. The sequencing sample was made of PBMCs. These TCRs come from a woman in her late teens or twenties in good health and CMV-seropositive.

The chain combines TRBV28 with TRBJ2-1, with TRBD1 identical over 8 bases. Germline CDR1 reads MDHEN; CDR2 reads SYDVKM. CDR3 length equals 11 residues. Trimming cost V 8 bases and J 10 bases; bases outside gene matches: 4. CDR3 amino acids: CASGGQVEQFF. CDR3 DNA sequence: TGTGCCAGCGGGGGACAGGTGGAGCAGTTCTTC.

The V and J genes are TRBV7-2 and TRBJ2-7; 8 bases are shared with TRBD2. Looked up from germline, CDR1 is SGHTA and CDR2 is FQGNSA. The V gene end was trimmed by 1 base and the J gene end by 0 bases; junction bases not matched to a gene: 5. CDR3 size: 16 residues. The CDR3 DNA is TGTGCCAGCAGCTTAGGCTACGGGAGGGCCTCCTACGAGCAGTACTTC. It codes for CASSLGYGRASYEQYF.

The chain uses TRBV19 and TRBJ1-1; 8 bases line up with TRBD1. V was pared by 5 bases and J by 4 bases, with 3 bases of the junction left unmatched. Germline V gene lookup returns CDR1 LNHDA and CDR2 SQIVND (reference sequence). The CDR3 contains 13 residues. In nucleotides, the CDR3 is TGTGCCAGTAGTTCGACAGGGGCCACTGAAGCTTTCTTT. Translation gives CASSSTGATEAFF.

V is TRBV4-3 and J is TRBJ2-2; the match to TRBD1 covers 9 bases. The V segment lost 0 bases and the J segment 2 bases; nucleotides outside the gene matches: 7. The CDR3 runs to 18 residues. Per germline, CDR1 LGHNA and CDR2 YSLEER. CDR3 sequence (DNA): TGCGCCAGCAGCCAAGACTGGACAGGGGCCACTAACACCGGGGAGCTGTTTTTT. As protein: CASSQDWTGATNTGELFF.

V is TRBV5-1 and J is TRBJ2-3; the match to TRBD2 covers 11 bases. CDR1 is SGHRS and CDR2 is YFSETQ in the germline V gene. The CDR3 contains 18 residues. Trimming took 1 base from V and 0 from J; bases not matched to a gene: 7. CDR3 DNA sequence: TGCGCCAGCAGCTTGCATCTAGCGGGGGGAACTAGCACAGATACGCAGTATTTT. Translating gives CASSLHLAGGTSTDTQYF.

The chain links TRBV5-1 to TRBJ2-7, with no clear D. This CDR3 comprises 11 residues. Germline values: CDR1 SGHRS, CDR2 YFSETQ. V gave up 0 bases and J gave up 10 bases, with 8 bases separating them. CDR3 in DNA: TGCGCCAGCAGCTTGGATGGCCAACAGTACTTC. Protein: CASSLDGQQYF.

Only one count was recorded for this clone. Different DNA sequences within this sample yield the same CDR3. The chain couples TRBV18 to TRBJ2-1; the D is unclear. Trimming removed 3 bases at V and 4 bases at J, with 4 bases between. CDR1 is KGHSH, CDR2 LQKENI, per germline. The CDR3 is 12 amino acids. The CDR3 coding sequence is TGTGCCAGCTCACCCGAGTACAATGAGCAGTTCTTC. The encoded protein is CASSPEYNEQFF.

The chain has TRBV2 and TRBJ1-2; D call uncertain. This CDR3 is built from 14 residues. V lost 8 bases, J lost 3 bases, and 16 bases lay in between. Germline CDR1 is SNHLY and CDR2 is FYNNEI. CDR3 sequence: CASPNYSLDYGYTF. The CDR3 coding sequence is TGTGCCAGCCCAAATTACAGTCTCGACTATGGCTACACCTTC.

The chain's CDR3 is CASSLRTTEYEQYF. CDR3 DNA sequence: TGCGCCAGCAGCCTCAGGACTACCGAATACGAGCAGTACTTC. The chain has TRBV4-1 and TRBJ2-7; tentatively, D is TRBD2 (6 bases). CDR3 length: 14 amino acids. CDR1 and CDR2 from the germline V gene are MGHRA and YSYEKL. V was cut by 4 bases and J by 4 bases, with 14 bases left in between.

In this sample, this clone turned up once. The gene calls are TRBV6-1 and TRBJ1-6, with D uncertain. Trimming took off 3 bases at V and 0 bases at J, with 6 bases between the two ends. Germline lookup yields CDR1 MNHNS and CDR2 SASEGT. CDR3 length: 15 amino acids. DNA of the CDR3: TGTGCCAGCAGTGAGGGGAGCTCCTATAATTCACCCCTCCACTTT. Translation gives CASSEGSSYNSPLHF.

The J gene is TRBJ2-1, the V gene TRBV2, with 7 nucleotides matching TRBD2. The J segment lost 6 bases and the V segment lost 1 base, leaving 3 bases of the junction unmatched. The CDR3 is 14 residues long. In germline, CDR1 is SNHLY, CDR2 FYNNEI. The CDR3 sequence: CASSEGSGANEQFF. The CDR3 bases are TGTGCCAGCAGTGAAGGGAGCGGGGCCAATGAGCAGTTCTTC.

This rearrangement joins TRBV11-2 to TRBJ1-5; D unclear. The CDR3 loop spans 14 amino acids. The ends were cut back, 1 base at V and 7 bases at J, with 11 bases in the middle. Looked up from germline, CDR1 is SGHAT and CDR2 is FQNNGV. DNA of the CDR3: TGTGCCAGCAGCTTAGGTCAGGTGAAACAGCCCCAGCATTTT. Protein sequence: CASSLGQVKQPQHF.

This chain links TRBV4-2 with TRBJ2-5; TRBD2 agrees at 9 bases. Germline-derived CDR1 and CDR2 are LGHNA and YNFKEQ. With V trimmed by 1 base and J by 1 base, 10 bases remained unmatched. The CDR3 is 18 amino acids. The DNA of the CDR3 is TGTGCCAGCAGCCAAGGTCGAGCGGGGGGCCAATCCCAAGAGACCCAGTACTTC. This translates into CASSQGRAGGQSQETQYF.

The genes are TRBV5-6 and TRBJ2-3; the D gene is possibly TRBD1 (6 bases). Per germline, CDR1 SGHDT and CDR2 YYEEEE. The CDR3 sequence is 15 residues long. V shed 4 bases and J shed 4 bases, with 16 bases lying between them. CDR3 sequence (DNA): TGTGCCAGCAGCGTGGGTACAGGGTCTCCAGATACGCAGTATTTT. Its protein is CASSVGTGSPDTQYF. Full variable domain (missing parts from reference TRBV5-6 and TRBJ2-3): DAGVTQSPTHLIKTRGQQVTLRCSPKSGHDTVSWYQQALGQGPQFIFQYYEEEERQRGNFPDRFSGHQFPNYSSELNVNALLLGDSALYLCASSVGTGSPDTQYFGPGTRLTVL.

This chain connects TRBV27 to TRBJ1-6, with 10 positions matching TRBD1. Germline CDR1 and CDR2: MNHEY and SMNVEV (reference sequence). The ends lost 9 bases at V and 10 bases at J; junction bases unmatched: 12. The CDR3 runs to 15 residues. CDR3 region: CARARGQGIWSPLHF. CDR3 DNA: TGTGCCAGGGCGCGGGGACAGGGGATTTGGTCACCCCTCCACTTT.

V is TRBV28 and J is TRBJ2-7, with TRBD2 matching over 14 bases. V lost 2 bases and J lost 6; bases outside the gene matches: 9. Germline V gene sequence: CDR1 MDHEN, CDR2 SYDVKM. The CDR3 is made up of 17 amino acids. CDR3 loop: CASSLIGGTSGGREQYF. As DNA, the CDR3 is TGTGCCAGCAGTTTAATCGGGGGGACTAGCGGGGGACGCGAGCAGTACTTC.

The chain is built from TRBV19 and TRBJ1-5, with a tentative D call TRBD1 (5 bases). V gave up 2 bases and J gave up 3 bases, with 26 bases separating them. CDR3 length: 20 amino acids. The germline V gene encodes CDR1 LNHDA and CDR2 SQIVND (reference sequence). The CDR3 nucleotides read TGTGCCAGTAGTATATATACCCCCGCTTCTCCCAGGGCCTACAATCAGCCCCAGCATTTT. Translation gives CASSIYTPASPRAYNQPQHF.

This clone was counted a single time. The V call is TRBV5-8, the J call TRBJ2-7, with D perhaps matching TRBD1 (5 bases). Germline V gives CDR1 SGHTS, CDR2 YDEGEE. The germline V and J ends were trimmed by 0 bases and 2 bases, with 12 bases remaining between them. This CDR3 has 15 amino acids. This CDR3 reads CASSLGGNPPYEQYF. The CDR3 nucleotides read TGTGCCAGCAGCTTGGGGGGCAACCCTCCCTACGAGCAGTACTTC.

CDR3 region: CASSRPGQPNSPLHF. For the CDR3, the DNA is TGTGCCAGCAGCCGCCCGGGACAGCCTAATTCACCCCTCCACTTT. This sequence joins TRBV5-6 and TRBJ1-6; TRBD1 matches 7 bases. V was clipped by 4 bases and J by 6 bases; unmatched bases: 7. The CDR3 sequence is 15 residues long. CDR1 is SGHDT and CDR2 is YYEEEE in the germline V gene.

V gene TRBV6-5 combines with J gene TRBJ1-1; D remains ambiguous. The germline gives CDR1 MNHEY, CDR2 SVGAGI. The CDR3 runs 13 residues. V was cut by 5 bases and J by 1 base, with 8 bases left in between. The CDR3 here is CASSLGRNTEAFF. The CDR3 DNA sequence: TGTGCCAGCAGTCTAGGGAGGAACACTGAAGCTTTCTTT.

This chain links TRBV23-1 with TRBJ2-7; D may be TRBD1 (6 bases). TRBV23-1 carries the ORF label, with uncertain function. Between the trimmed V and J ends, which lost 2 bases and 3 bases, there was a span of 17 bases. The CDR3 totals 16 residues. The CDR3 reads CASSQTQYRAGYEQYF. The DNA for the CDR3 is TGCGCCAGCAGTCAAACACAGTACAGGGCAGGCTACGAGCAGTACTTC.